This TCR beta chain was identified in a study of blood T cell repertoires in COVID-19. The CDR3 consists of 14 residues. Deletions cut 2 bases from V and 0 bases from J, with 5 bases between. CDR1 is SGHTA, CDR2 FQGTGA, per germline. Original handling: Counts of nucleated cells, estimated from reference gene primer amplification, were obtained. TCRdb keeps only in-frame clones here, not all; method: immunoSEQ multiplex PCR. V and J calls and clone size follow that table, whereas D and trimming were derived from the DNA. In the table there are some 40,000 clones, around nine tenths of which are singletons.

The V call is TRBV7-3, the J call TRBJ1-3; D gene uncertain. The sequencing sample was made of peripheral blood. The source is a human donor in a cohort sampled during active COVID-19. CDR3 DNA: TGTGCCAGCAGCTTACGCGGCTCTGGAAACACCATATATTTT. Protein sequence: CASSLRGSGNTIYF.